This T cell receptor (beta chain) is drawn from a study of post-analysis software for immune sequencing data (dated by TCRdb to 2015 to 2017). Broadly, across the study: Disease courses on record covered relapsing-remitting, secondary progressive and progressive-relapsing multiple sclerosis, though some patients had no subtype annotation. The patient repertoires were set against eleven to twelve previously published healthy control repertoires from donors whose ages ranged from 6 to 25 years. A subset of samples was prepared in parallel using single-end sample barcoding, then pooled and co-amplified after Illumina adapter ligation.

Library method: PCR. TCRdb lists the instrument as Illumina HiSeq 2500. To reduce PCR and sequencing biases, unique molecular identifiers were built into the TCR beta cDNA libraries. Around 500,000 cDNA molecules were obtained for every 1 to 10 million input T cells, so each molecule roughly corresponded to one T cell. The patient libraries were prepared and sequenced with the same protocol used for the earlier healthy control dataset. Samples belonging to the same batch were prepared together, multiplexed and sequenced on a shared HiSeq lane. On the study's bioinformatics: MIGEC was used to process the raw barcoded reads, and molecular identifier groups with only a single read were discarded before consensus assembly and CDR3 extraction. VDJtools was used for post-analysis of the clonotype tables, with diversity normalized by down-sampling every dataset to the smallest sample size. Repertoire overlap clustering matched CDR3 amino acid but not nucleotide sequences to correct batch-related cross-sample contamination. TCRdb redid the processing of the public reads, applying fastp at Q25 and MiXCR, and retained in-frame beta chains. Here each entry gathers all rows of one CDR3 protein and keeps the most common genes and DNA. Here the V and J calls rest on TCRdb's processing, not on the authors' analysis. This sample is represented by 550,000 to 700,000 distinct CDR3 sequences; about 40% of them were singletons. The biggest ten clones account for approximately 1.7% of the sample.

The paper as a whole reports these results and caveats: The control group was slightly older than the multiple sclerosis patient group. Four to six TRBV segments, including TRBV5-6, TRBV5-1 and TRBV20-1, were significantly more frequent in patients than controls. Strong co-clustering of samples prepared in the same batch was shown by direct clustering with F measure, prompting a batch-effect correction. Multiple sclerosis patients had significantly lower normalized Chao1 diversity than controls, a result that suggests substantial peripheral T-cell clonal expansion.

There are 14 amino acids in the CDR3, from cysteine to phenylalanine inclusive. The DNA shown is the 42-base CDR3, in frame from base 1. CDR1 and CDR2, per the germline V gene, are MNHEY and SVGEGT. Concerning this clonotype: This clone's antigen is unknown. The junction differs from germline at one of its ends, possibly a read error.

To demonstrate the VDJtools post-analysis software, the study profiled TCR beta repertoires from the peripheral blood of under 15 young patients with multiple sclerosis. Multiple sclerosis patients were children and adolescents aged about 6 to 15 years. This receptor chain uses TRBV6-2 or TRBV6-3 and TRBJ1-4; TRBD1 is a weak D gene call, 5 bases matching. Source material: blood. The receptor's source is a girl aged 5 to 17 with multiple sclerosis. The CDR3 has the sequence CASSYRGANEKRFF. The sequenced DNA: TGTGCCAGCAGTTACAGAGGGGCTAATGAAAAACGGTTTTTT.